This TCR beta chain emerged from a study of shared clonotypes between healthy human individuals (dated by TCRdb to 2020 to 2022). In terms of the full investigation: The cohort comprised a couple of women and three men aged 18 to 49 years. For each donor, CD4 naive and CD4 memory were each given three plates, CD8 naive was given two plates, and CD8 memory was given one plate. Blood TCR repertoires of about 5 healthy adults were deeply sequenced to estimate repertoire size and the extent of clonotype sharing between individuals. Different laboratories and diverse techniques were used to prepare libraries and sequence TCR repertoires, to increase sequencing depth and limit assay-specific biases. Each donor's leukapheresis produced roughly between roughly 0.94 and 9.5 billion PBMCs.

For the CD8 naive samples, CD45RO-negative cells were positively selected for CCR7, yielding a CD45RA+CCR7+ population from which TemRA cells were excluded. The donors were healthy, HIV-negative adults with no recently reported acute infections or vaccinations. Every donor was a Caucasian adult living in Nashville, Tennessee, USA. Blood was obtained by leukapheresis, after which PBMCs were separated by Ficoll-Histopaque density gradient centrifugation and cryopreserved in liquid nitrogen vapor phase. Analytical flow cytometry was used to check the purity and quantity of every magnetically sorted T cell population. Genomic DNA was isolated from each sorted fraction and quantified by UV absorbance on a Nanodrop 2000c. Study-wide conclusions, independent of this receptor: Pairwise subsampling indicated that sequencing depth was expected to affect the degree of clonotype sharing among donors. Sampling was limited to blood, and TCR repertoires in tissue likely differ from TCR repertoires in blood. Larger estimated clonotype richness was generally found for naive subsets than for memory subsets. Compared with non-shared clonotypes, clonotypes shared by all four sorted-subset donors had higher generation probabilities. Because the study included a small number of donors, the genetic and exposure-history diversity represented was limited. When a handful of donors were compared, the shared fraction of clonotypes was around 5.1% for naive CD4, roughly 3.4% for naive CD8, 2.3% for memory CD4, and roughly 0.43% for memory CD8. Incomplete sequencing was indicated by rarefaction of sorted-subset datasets, despite the large sequencing depth.

Using the deep immunoSEQ assay, multiplex PCR amplified TCR CDR3 regions from genomic DNA. Genomic DNA extracted from each cell subset was distributed evenly over all wells of several immunoSEQ 96-well plates, and each plate served as one replicate. For sorted subsets, approximately 210 ng genomic DNA, equal to 30,000 or so T cell genomes, was loaded into each replicate PCR. Purified libraries were quantified with a Qubit 3.0 fluorometer, sized on a Bioanalyzer 2100, and re-quantified with the KAPA Library Quantification kit. A separate single-read 150-cycle Illumina NextSeq 550 flow cell was used to sequence each immunoSEQ 96-well plate. The paper's processing steps were these. Because the immunoSEQ output held only junctional sequences and lacked quality scores, the filtering could not match the filtering applied to full-length reads. Sequences were annotated with PyIR, a Python wrapper for IgBLAST v1.9, and V/J genes and CDR3 were assigned using IMGT germline references. Reads were filtered out if the reads had weak V/J assignments (E-value above 1e-6), no CDR3, stop codons, out-of-frame junctions, or ambiguous translated residues. V3J clonotypes were defined as sequences sharing the same inferred V gene, J gene, and CDR3 amino acid sequence. Percentage overlap between repertoires was calculated by dividing the number of shared unique clonotypes by the size of the smaller repertoire. Richness of each repertoire was evaluated using RTK rarefaction, the Chao1 estimator, and Recon v2.1 estimates of unobserved clonotypes. Generation probabilities for all TCRbeta clonotypes obtained by the gDNA method from four donors were computed using OLGA. The source is immuneACCESS, and TCRdb retained only in-frame sequences with V and J called. Part of the clones is not carried over; for the studies checked, unresolved V genes explain less than half of this, and the remainder is unexplained. V and J calls and clone size are given by that table; D and trimming were obtained from the DNA. The sample yields about 600,000 clones; nearly 97% were counted once. The ten most abundant clones make up less than 0.13% of the sample.

As concerns this clone: No antigen is known for it. Per-nucleotide qualities are absent, and no much larger clonotype sits a single base away.

The sequencing input was naive CD8+ T cells sorted from blood. According to the study, the label for this sample's cell subset or site signals: CD45RA+CCR7+. The clonotype comes from a woman in her twenties or thirties in good health.

The nucleotide sequence reads TGTGCCAGCAGCTTTGGGTTCTCTGGGGCCAACGTCCTGACTTTC. It translates as CASSFGFSGANVLTF. Rearrangement joined TRBV5-6 to TRBJ2-6, with no confidently assigned D gene. Sequences SGHDT (CDR1) and YYEEEE (CDR2) are obtained from the germline V gene. Counted from cysteine to phenylalanine, this CDR3 has 15 amino acids. Only the CDR3 DNA is retained, 45 bases long and in frame from the first base. The trim is 2 bases for V and 0 bases for J, with a gap of 6 bases between the germline ends.